The present TCR beta chain was sequenced within a study of OX40 agonist ivuxolimab in advanced cancers. Study-wide background: As their treatment, patients were administered ivuxolimab, an agonistic anti-OX40 (CD134) antibody. Findings of the study overall: Compared with CD4+, CD8+ T cells on average had more expanded clones.

A word on this clone: Its antigen is undetermined.

Assay: immunoSEQ multiplex PCR; the TCRdb copy retains only in-frame clones and omits some. This table holds some 100,000 clones, about nine tenths found once. This CDR3 is built from 16 residues. J lost 4 bases, V lost 5 bases, and 13 bases had no gene match. In germline, CDR1 is MRHNA, CDR2 SNTAGT. V is TRBV6-4 and J is TRBJ1-1; 7 bases fit TRBD1. The receptor's source is an adult with an advanced solid tumor such as melanoma, head and neck, liver or kidney cancer. Source: CD4+ or CD8+ T cells sorted from blood, taken in a trial of the OX40 agonist ivuxolimab. CDR3 region: CASSSIRADRSTEAFF. The CDR3 bases are TGTGCCAGCAGTTCAATCCGGGCGGACAGGTCCACTGAAGCTTTCTTT.